A selection of T cell receptor beta chains follows, all from one sample in a study of T-cell memory formation after mild COVID-19. TCRdb passed the 5' RACE reads through MiXCR, listing each CDR3 protein once. Of hundreds of thousands of distinct CDR3 sequences listed, less than 25% were seen once; the top ten hold approximately 8%. Sequencing was done on a sample of PBMCs or a T cell subset sorted from them (not recorded which). The source of these receptors is an adult woman who had mild COVID-19 (a few samples of this study predate the infection). Cell type and time point are not known. The CDR3 runs from the conserved cysteine through the conserved F or W. Each record gives: J gene, D gene, clone size, CDR3 length, V gene, CDR3 DNA, CDR3 protein. The D gene is left open where the match is weak. Some rows mark clone size as missing; the rest say once, few, many or name a class of expanded clone.

j_call: TRBJ2-5
d_call: -
clone_size: few
cdr3_length: 13
v_call: TRBV24-1
cdr3_nt: TGTGCCACCCCGTGGCCCATCCAAGAGACCCAGTACTTC
cdr3_aa: CATPWPIQETQYF

j_call: TRBJ1-3
d_call: -
clone_size: -
cdr3_length: 15
v_call: TRBV9
cdr3_nt: TGTGCCAGCGCGGGCGCTGGGGAGGCTGGAAACACCATATATTTT
cdr3_aa: CASAGAGEAGNTIYF

j_call: TRBJ2-1
d_call: -
clone_size: few
cdr3_length: 14
v_call: TRBV7-9
cdr3_nt: TGTGCCAGCACCGGGTCGAGGTCCTACAATGAGCAGTTCTTC
cdr3_aa: CASTGSRSYNEQFF

j_call: TRBJ2-2
d_call: -
clone_size: many
cdr3_length: 15
v_call: TRBV7-9
cdr3_nt: TGTGCCAGCAGCCCCCCCGGCGACGGCACCGGGGAGCTGTTTTTT
cdr3_aa: CASSPPGDGTGELFF

j_call: TRBJ1-5
d_call: -
clone_size: -
cdr3_length: 13
v_call: TRBV24-1
cdr3_nt: TGTGCCACCAGTGACCGCAGTGATCAGCCCCAGCATTTT
cdr3_aa: CATSDRSDQPQHF

j_call: TRBJ1-6
d_call: TRBD1
clone_size: -
cdr3_length: 15
v_call: TRBV12-3/TRBV12-4
cdr3_nt: TGTGCCAGCAATCCAGGGGGCCCCTATAATTCACCCCTCCACTTT
cdr3_aa: CASNPGGPYNSPLHF

j_call: TRBJ2-5
d_call: TRBD2
clone_size: -
cdr3_length: 14
v_call: TRBV29-1
cdr3_nt: TGCAGCGCCGAGCGACTAGCGGGAGTAGAGACCCAGTACTTC
cdr3_aa: CSAERLAGVETQYF

j_call: TRBJ2-1
d_call: TRBD2
clone_size: many
cdr3_length: 14
v_call: TRBV5-1
cdr3_nt: TGTGCCAGCAGCTTAGCGGGAGGGCCCAATGAGCAGTTCTTC
cdr3_aa: CASSLAGGPNEQFF

j_call: TRBJ2-1
d_call: TRBD2
clone_size: -
cdr3_length: 16
v_call: TRBV6-2/TRBV6-3
cdr3_nt: TGTGCCAGCAGTTACGAGTCGGGGGGGACCTACAATGAGCAGTTCTTC
cdr3_aa: CASSYESGGTYNEQFF

j_call: TRBJ2-7
d_call: TRBD2
clone_size: -
cdr3_length: 16
v_call: TRBV5-1
cdr3_nt: TGCGCCAGCAGCCACGGCTGGGCTAGCGGAGGCTACGAGCAGTACTTC
cdr3_aa: CASSHGWASGGYEQYF

j_call: TRBJ2-7
d_call: -
clone_size: -
cdr3_length: 15
v_call: TRBV20-1
cdr3_nt: TGCAGTGCCTCACCTCAAGGGCGGCCGGGATACGAGCAGTACTTC
cdr3_aa: CSASPQGRPGYEQYF

j_call: TRBJ2-1
d_call: TRBD2
clone_size: many
cdr3_length: 19
v_call: TRBV7-8
cdr3_nt: TGTGCCAGCAGCTTCATCGGGACTAGCGGGAGCCCCTCCTACAATGAGCAGTTCTTC
cdr3_aa: CASSFIGTSGSPSYNEQFF

j_call: TRBJ2-7
d_call: TRBD2
clone_size: -
cdr3_length: 18
v_call: TRBV12-3/TRBV12-4
cdr3_nt: TGTGCCAGCAGTTTAGCCGGAGCGGGAGGGCCTAGGTCCTACGAGCAGTACTTC
cdr3_aa: CASSLAGAGGPRSYEQYF

j_call: TRBJ2-3
d_call: -
clone_size: -
cdr3_length: 13
v_call: TRBV19
cdr3_nt: TGTGCCAGTAGCCGGACCCGGACAGATACGCAGTATTTT
cdr3_aa: CASSRTRTDTQYF

j_call: TRBJ2-7
d_call: TRBD2
clone_size: -
cdr3_length: 17
v_call: TRBV3-1
cdr3_nt: TGTGCCAGCAGCCAAGGGTTTCGGCTAGCGGGCTCCTACGAGCAGTACTTC
cdr3_aa: CASSQGFRLAGSYEQYF

j_call: TRBJ2-1
d_call: TRBD1
clone_size: -
cdr3_length: 15
v_call: TRBV14
cdr3_nt: TGTGCCAGCAGCGGGGGGACAGGGCCGAACAATGAGCAGTTCTTC
cdr3_aa: CASSGGTGPNNEQFF

j_call: TRBJ2-1
d_call: TRBD2
clone_size: few
cdr3_length: 14
v_call: TRBV20-1
cdr3_nt: TGCAGTGCTAGAGATGGGGGAGGGCCAGGTGAGCAGTTCTTC
cdr3_aa: CSARDGGGPGEQFF

j_call: TRBJ2-2
d_call: -
clone_size: -
cdr3_length: 19
v_call: TRBV7-8
cdr3_nt: TGTGCCAGCAGCTTAAAGGCTGCGGGGCGCAAGAAAGGAACCGGGGAGCTGTTTTTT
cdr3_aa: CASSLKAAGRKKGTGELFF

j_call: TRBJ2-4
d_call: TRBD1
clone_size: few
cdr3_length: 13
v_call: TRBV5-1
cdr3_nt: TGCGCCAGTGCCCCAGGGGGCGAAAACATTCAGTACTTC
cdr3_aa: CASAPGGENIQYF

j_call: TRBJ2-7
d_call: TRBD2
clone_size: -
cdr3_length: 15
v_call: TRBV7-6
cdr3_nt: TGTGCCAGCAGCTTCGAAGCGGGGTCCTCCTACGAGCAGTACTTC
cdr3_aa: CASSFEAGSSYEQYF

j_call: TRBJ2-7
d_call: TRBD1
clone_size: -
cdr3_length: 15
v_call: TRBV4-1
cdr3_nt: TGCGCCAGCAGCCAAGCGGAGAGACAGGGGTACGAGCAGTACTTC
cdr3_aa: CASSQAERQGYEQYF

j_call: TRBJ2-2
d_call: -
clone_size: many
cdr3_length: 18
v_call: TRBV5-1
cdr3_nt: TGCGCCAGCAGCTTGGAGGCCGGCTGGGGGTCGAACACCGGGGAGCTGTTTTTT
cdr3_aa: CASSLEAGWGSNTGELFF

j_call: TRBJ2-2
d_call: -
clone_size: few
cdr3_length: 14
v_call: TRBV19
cdr3_nt: TGTGCCTCTAGCCGCGGGGCCAACACCGGGGAGCTGTTTTTT
cdr3_aa: CASSRGANTGELFF

j_call: TRBJ1-2
d_call: TRBD1
clone_size: -
cdr3_length: 13
v_call: TRBV29-1
cdr3_nt: TGCAGCGTGGACTGGACAGGGGCTTATGGCTACACCTTC
cdr3_aa: CSVDWTGAYGYTF

j_call: TRBJ2-7
d_call: -
clone_size: -
cdr3_length: 13
v_call: TRBV7-2
cdr3_nt: TGTGCCAGCACTCAGACAGCCTCCTACGAGCAGTACTTC
cdr3_aa: CASTQTASYEQYF

j_call: TRBJ2-7
d_call: TRBD1
clone_size: -
cdr3_length: 14
v_call: TRBV5-1
cdr3_nt: TGCGCCAGCAGCACGGGACAGGGACCCTACGAGCAGTACTTC
cdr3_aa: CASSTGQGPYEQYF

j_call: TRBJ1-2
d_call: -
clone_size: few
cdr3_length: 13
v_call: TRBV7-6
cdr3_nt: TGTGCCCACAAATGGGGAAATGTTAGTGGCTACACCTTC
cdr3_aa: CAHKWGNVSGYTF

j_call: TRBJ2-7
d_call: TRBD2
clone_size: few
cdr3_length: 15
v_call: TRBV7-2
cdr3_nt: TGTGCCAGCAGCTTCCTGACTAGCGGTCCCTACGAGCAGTACTTC
cdr3_aa: CASSFLTSGPYEQYF